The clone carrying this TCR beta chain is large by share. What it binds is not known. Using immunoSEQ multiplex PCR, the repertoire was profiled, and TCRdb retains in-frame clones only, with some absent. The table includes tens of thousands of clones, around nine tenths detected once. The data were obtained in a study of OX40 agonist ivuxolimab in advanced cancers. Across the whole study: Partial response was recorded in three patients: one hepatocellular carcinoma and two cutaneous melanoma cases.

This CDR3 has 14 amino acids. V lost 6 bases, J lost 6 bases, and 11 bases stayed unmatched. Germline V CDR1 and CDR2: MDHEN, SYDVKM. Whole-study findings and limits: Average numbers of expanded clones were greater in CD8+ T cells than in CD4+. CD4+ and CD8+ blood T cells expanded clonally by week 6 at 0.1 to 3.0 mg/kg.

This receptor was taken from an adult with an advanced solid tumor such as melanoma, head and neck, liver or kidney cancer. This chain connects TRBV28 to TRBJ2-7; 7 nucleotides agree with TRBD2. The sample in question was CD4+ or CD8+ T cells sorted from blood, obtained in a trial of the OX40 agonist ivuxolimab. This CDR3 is CASRVLSGGSEQYF. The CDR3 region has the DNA TGTGCCAGCAGGGTGTTGTCGGGGGGTAGCGAGCAGTACTTC.